The clone carrying this T cell receptor beta chain was detected a few times. The antigen is not known. TCRdb re-derived calls from the RT-PCR reads in MiXCR, one entry per CDR3 protein. The sample includes about 780,000 distinct CDR3 sequences, 18% of them seen just once. The data belong to a study of response to subunit inactivated influenza vaccine. CDR3 length: 15 amino acids. Trimming left V 6 bases short and J 8 bases short, with 21 bases between. Germline V CDR1 and CDR2: SGHAT, FQNNGV. Study-level points and caveats: T cells newly recruited by each seasonal influenza vaccination are few, the authors suggested.

This TCR derives from a man between 45 and 60 years old who received an inactivated influenza vaccine. The sequences come from PBMCs from blood, collected more than 4 days after vaccination. The genes are TRBV11-2 and TRBJ2-3, with D maybe TRBD2 (6 bases). The DNA of the CDR3 is TGTGCCAGCAGGACGACTGGGCGGGAAGTGGGTACGCAGTATTTT. Amino acid sequence: CASRTTGREVGTQYF.